This entry lists 20 T cell receptor beta chains sequenced from one sample in a study. TCRdb passed the 5' RACE reads through MiXCR, listing each CDR3 protein once. The sample contains about 40,000 distinct CDR3 sequences, 15% to 20% of which appear only once. The source material was naive CD4+ T cells sorted from a lymph node. Regarding subset: naive CD4+ T cells, CD4+CD45RA+CD25-. The origin of the receptors is a female donor with breast cancer.

This clonotype was picked up a small number of times. The rearrangement links TRBV6-6 to TRBJ1-2, with D perhaps matching TRBD1 (5 bases). Trimming cost V 8 bases and J 6 bases, with 16 bases left between them. Germline-derived CDR1 and CDR2 are MNHNY and SVGAGI (reference sequence). The CDR3 is 13 amino acids. The CDR3 DNA is TGTGCCAGCCGGTCCAGGGTGGGAGATGGCTACACCTTC. Translating it yields CASRSRVGDGYTF.

This clonotype has just a few counts. The chain recombines TRBV24-1 with TRBJ2-5; D is perhaps TRBD1 or TRBD2 (5 bases each). Trimming stripped 7 bases from V and 0 bases from J, with 8 bases between. Per the germline V gene, CDR1 is KGHDR and CDR2 is SFDVKD. The CDR3 is 13 residues long. The CDR3 loop reads CATRGEYQETQYF. The CDR3 DNA is TGTGCCACCAGGGGGGAGTACCAAGAGACCCAGTACTTC.

The chain couples TRBV5-5 to TRBJ1-5; D is undetermined. CDR3 length equals 14 residues. V was shortened by 2 bases and J by 1 base, with 7 bases between the two germline ends. CDR1 is SGHKS and CDR2 is YYEKEE in the germline V gene (reference sequence). In DNA form, the CDR3 reads TGTGCCAGCAGCTTCGGGATGAGCAATCAGCCCCAGCATTTT. It is translated as CASSFGMSNQPQHF.

In its sample, this clonotype was seen many times. The rearrangement uses TRBV5-1 and TRBJ2-7; unclear D gene. Trimming removed 4 bases at V and 3 bases at J, with 17 bases between. The CDR3 is 15 residues long. Germline assignment: CDR1 SGHRS and CDR2 YFSETQ. CDR3 sequence (DNA): TGCGCCAGCAGCATGGCCGACCTCCTTGGCTACGAGCAGTACTTC. Protein product: CASSMADLLGYEQYF.

As to this clonotype: This may come from a read error, since a much larger clone is one base off. This chain joins TRBV6-5 and TRBJ2-1; 10 bases align to TRBD2. Germline values: CDR1 MNHEY, CDR2 SVGAGI. V gave up 4 bases and J gave up 2 bases; unmatched junction bases: 14. This CDR3 region has 19 residues. CDR3 sequence: CASSFGTSEPEGAYNEQFF. CDR3 sequence (DNA): TGTGCCAGCAGTTTCGGGACTAGCGAGCCCGAGGGGGCCTACAATGAGCAGTTCTTC.

This clonotype was counted many times. The chain uses TRBV5-1 and TRBJ1-5, with D possibly TRBD1 on 6 matching bases. V was shortened by 3 bases and J by 0 bases, with 10 bases between the two germline ends. This CDR3 region has 15 residues. From germline, CDR1 is SGHRS and CDR2 YFSETQ. CDR3 region: CASSWTVLSNQPQHF. CDR3 bases: TGCGCCAGCAGCTGGACAGTACTTAGCAATCAGCCCCAGCATTTT.

This clonotype has a handful of counts. The chain employs TRBV7-8 and TRBJ2-3; D call uncertain. Deletions cut 3 bases from V and 6 bases from J, with 7 bases between. Germline lookup yields CDR1 SGHVS and CDR2 FQNEAQ. The CDR3 extends over 12 amino acids. CDR3 protein: CASSFDRDTQYF. CDR3 nucleotides: TGTGCCAGCAGCTTTGATAGGGATACGCAGTATTTT.

In this sample, this clonotype turned up a few times. The chain recombines TRBV7-3 with TRBJ2-3; 8 positions agree with TRBD1. This CDR3 is built from 14 residues. Germline trimming cut 5 bases from V and 3 bases from J; bases unmatched to any gene: 4. CDR1 SGHTA and CDR2 FQGTGA come from the germline V gene. The CDR3 sequence: CASSPRQGTDTQYF. CDR3 nucleotides: TGTGCCAGCAGCCCTAGACAGGGGACAGATACGCAGTATTTT.

This clonotype occurred a few times. The rearrangement links TRBV6-6 to TRBJ1-1, with TRBD1 as a possible D gene (5 bases). The germline gives CDR1 MNHNY, CDR2 SVGAGI (reference sequence). V was trimmed by 8 bases and J by 2 bases, leaving 12 bases between them. The CDR3 contains 13 residues. DNA of the CDR3: TGTGCCAGCTCACAGGCGGGAAACACTGAAGCTTTCTTT. It yields the protein CASSQAGNTEAFF.

This clonotype was found a few times. The chain recombines TRBV20-1 with TRBJ1-2; unclear D gene. The CDR3 loop spans 15 amino acids. Germline-derived CDR1 and CDR2 are DFQATT and SNEGSKA (reference sequence). Trimming removed 4 bases from V and 5 bases from J, with 20 bases in between. CDR3: CSANPPGGGTYGYTF. The CDR3 DNA sequence: TGCAGTGCTAACCCACCGGGAGGAGGAACGTATGGCTACACCTTC.

This clonotype was detected ten times or more. This chain joins TRBV12-3 or TRBV12-4 and TRBJ1-1; D is possibly TRBD1 (5 bases). V lost 4 bases, J lost 5 bases, and 8 bases lay in between. The CDR3 is 12 residues long. The CDR3 reads CASSSTVTEAFF. The CDR3 DNA follows: TGTGCCAGCAGTTCGACAGTAACTGAAGCTTTCTTT.

This clonotype has just a few counts. The V and J genes are TRBV27 and TRBJ1-5; no clear D gene. Germline V gene data show CDR1 as MNHEY and CDR2 as SMNVEV (reference sequence). Trimming stripped 6 bases from V and 7 bases from J, with 13 bases between. This CDR3 region has 13 residues. The CDR3 protein is CASRRVSGQPQHF. The CDR3 nucleotides read TGTGCCAGCAGGAGGGTAAGTGGGCAGCCCCAGCATTTT.

This chain connects TRBV7-2 to TRBJ2-1, with 10 nucleotides matching TRBD2. The junction had 6 bases not matched to a gene; V was cut back by 1 base and J by 0 bases. The CDR3 covers 18 residues. Germline V CDR1 and CDR2: SGHTA, FQGNSA. CDR3 nucleotide sequence: TGTGCCAGCAGCTTAGGGACTAGCGGAATTTTCTCCTACAATGAGCAGTTCTTC. This gives the protein CASSLGTSGIFSYNEQFF.

V is TRBV30 and J is TRBJ1-4; TRBD1 might be the D (5 bases). The CDR3 contains 14 residues. The germline CDR1 and CDR2 sequences are GTSNPN and SVGIG (reference sequence). Trimming removed 4 bases at V and 8 bases at J, with 17 bases between. The CDR3 sequence is CAWTSRRGREKLFF. The CDR3 DNA reads as TGTGCCTGGACTTCCCGCCGGGGGAGGGAAAAACTGTTTTTT.

This clonotype was counted at least ten times. The rearrangement uses TRBV6-1 and TRBJ1-2, with TRBD1 matching 7 bases. Trimming cost V 0 bases and J 5 bases; bases outside gene matches: 6. Per the germline V gene, CDR1 is MNHNS and CDR2 is SASEGT. This CDR3 is 15 amino acids long. The CDR3: CASSEAGTAAYGYTF. DNA for the CDR3: TGTGCCAGCAGTGAAGCGGGGACAGCCGCTTATGGCTACACCTTC.

The sample holds a few counts of this clonotype. At one end the junction does not follow the germline gene, possibly because of a read error. J is TRBJ2-5 and V is TRBV7-7, with a tentative D call TRBD2 (5 bases). CDR3 length: 15 residues. The V gene's germline CDR1 is SSHAT and CDR2 FNYEAQ (reference sequence). Written as DNA, the CDR3 is TGTGCTAGCAGCTTGGTGAGAGGGAACCAAGAGACCCAGTACTTC. Encoded protein: CASSLVRGNQETQYF.

This clonotype was detected a few times. The rearrangement uses TRBV7-6 and TRBJ2-7, with 7 bases fitting TRBD2. The CDR3 length is 21 residues. The germline gives CDR1 SGHVS, CDR2 FNYEAQ. The V gene end was trimmed by 5 bases and the J gene end by 2 bases; junction bases not matched to a gene: 27. The CDR3 region has the DNA TGTGCCAGCAGCCTCCGCCCCTCGGTGGTGGCGGGAGTTCCAATTGCCTACGAGCAGTACTTC. It is translated as CASSLRPSVVAGVPIAYEQYF.

This chain joins TRBV7-3 and TRBJ2-7; maybe TRBD1 (6 bases). The CDR3 runs to 14 residues. Deletions cut 5 bases from V and 4 bases from J, with 15 bases between. The germline gives CDR1 SGHTA, CDR2 FQGTGA. CDR3: CASSKVAGEYEQYF. The CDR3 nucleotides are TGTGCCAGCAGCAAAGTGGCAGGGGAGTACGAGCAGTACTTC.

This clonotype is labeled as medium-sized. The V and J genes are TRBV7-9 and TRBJ1-1, with 7 positions matching TRBD1. Germline V lookup: CDR1 SEHNR, CDR2 FQNEAQ (reference sequence). The CDR3 covers 17 residues. After removal of 3 bases from V and 0 bases from J, the junction contained 10 bases not matched to a gene. In nucleotides, the CDR3 is TGTGCCAGCAGCTTGCCAACAGGGGCGGTAGTGAACACTGAAGCTTTCTTT. Translation: CASSLPTGAVVNTEAFF. Full variable domain (outside the CDR3, taken from reference TRBV7-9 and TRBJ1-1): DTGVSQNPRHKITKRGQNVTFRCDPISEHNRLYWYRQTLGQGPEFLTYFQNEAQLEKSRLLSDRFSAERPKGSFSTLEIQRTEQGDSAMYLCASSLPTGAVVNTEAFFGQGTRLTVV.

The chain uses TRBV12-3 or TRBV12-4 and TRBJ2-1; D may be TRBD2 (5 bases). V was shortened by 6 bases and J by 6 bases, with 18 bases between the two germline ends. CDR3 size: 15 residues. The CDR3: CASSQPPGGLNEQFF. The CDR3 bases are TGTGCCAGCAGCCAACCTCCTGGAGGCCTCAATGAGCAGTTCTTC.